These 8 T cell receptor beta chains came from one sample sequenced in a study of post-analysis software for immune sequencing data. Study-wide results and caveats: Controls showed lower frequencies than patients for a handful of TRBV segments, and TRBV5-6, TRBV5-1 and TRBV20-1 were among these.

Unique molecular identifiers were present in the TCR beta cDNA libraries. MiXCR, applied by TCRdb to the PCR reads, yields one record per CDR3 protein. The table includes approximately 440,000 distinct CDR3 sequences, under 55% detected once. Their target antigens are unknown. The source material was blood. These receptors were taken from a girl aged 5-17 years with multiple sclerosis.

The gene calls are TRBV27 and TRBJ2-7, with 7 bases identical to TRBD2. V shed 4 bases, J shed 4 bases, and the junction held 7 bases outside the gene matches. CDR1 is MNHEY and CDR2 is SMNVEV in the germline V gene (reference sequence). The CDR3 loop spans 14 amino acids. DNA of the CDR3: TGTGCCAGCAGTTCAACTAGCGCAGGGTACGAGCAGTACTTC. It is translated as CASSSTSAGYEQYF.

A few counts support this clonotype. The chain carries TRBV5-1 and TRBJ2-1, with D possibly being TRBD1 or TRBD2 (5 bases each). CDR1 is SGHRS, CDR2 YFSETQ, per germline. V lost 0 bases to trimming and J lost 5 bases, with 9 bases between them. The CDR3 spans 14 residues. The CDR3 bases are TGCGCCAGCAGCTTGGTACTAGGGGACAATGAGCAGTTCTTC. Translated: CASSLVLGDNEQFF.

CDR3 amino acids: CASSQGELSSYNSPLHF. DNA for the CDR3: TGTGCCAGCAGCCAAGGAGAACTGAGCTCCTATAATTCACCCCTCCACTTT. V is TRBV4-2 and J is TRBJ1-6; D gene unclear. V shed 1 base and J shed 0 bases, with 10 bases lying between them. The germline gives CDR1 LGHNA, CDR2 YNFKEQ. The CDR3 covers 17 residues.

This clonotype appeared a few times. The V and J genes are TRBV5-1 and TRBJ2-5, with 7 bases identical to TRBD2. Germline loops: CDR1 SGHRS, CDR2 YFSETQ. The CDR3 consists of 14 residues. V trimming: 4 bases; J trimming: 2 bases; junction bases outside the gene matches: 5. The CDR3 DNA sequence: TGCGCCAGCAGCGTAAGCGGGACTCAAGAGACCCAGTACTTC. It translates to CASSVSGTQETQYF.

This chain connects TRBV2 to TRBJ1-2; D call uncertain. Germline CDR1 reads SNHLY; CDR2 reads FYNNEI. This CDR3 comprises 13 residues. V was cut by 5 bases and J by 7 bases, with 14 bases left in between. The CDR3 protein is CASSNDGVGGYTF. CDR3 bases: TGTGCCAGCAGTAATGACGGGGTTGGTGGCTACACCTTC.

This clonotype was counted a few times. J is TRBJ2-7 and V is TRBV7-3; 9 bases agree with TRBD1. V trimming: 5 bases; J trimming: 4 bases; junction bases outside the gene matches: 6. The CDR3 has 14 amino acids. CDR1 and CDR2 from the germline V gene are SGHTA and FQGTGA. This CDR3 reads CASSHRDREYEQYF. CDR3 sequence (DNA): TGTGCCAGCAGCCATCGGGACAGGGAGTACGAGCAGTACTTC. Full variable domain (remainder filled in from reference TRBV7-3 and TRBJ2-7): GAGVSQTPSNKVTEKGKYVELRCDPISGHTALYWYRQSLGQGPEFLIYFQGTGAADDSGLPNDRFFAVRPEGSVSTLKIQRTERGDSAVYLCASSHRDREYEQYFGPGTRLTVT.

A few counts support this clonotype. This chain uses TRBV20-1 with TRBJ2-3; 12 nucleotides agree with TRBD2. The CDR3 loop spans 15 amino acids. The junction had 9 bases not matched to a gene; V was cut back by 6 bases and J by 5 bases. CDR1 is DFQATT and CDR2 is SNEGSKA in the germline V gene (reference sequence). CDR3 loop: CSARPSGRAGDTQYF. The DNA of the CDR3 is TGCAGTGCCCGGCCTAGCGGGAGGGCCGGAGATACGCAGTATTTT.

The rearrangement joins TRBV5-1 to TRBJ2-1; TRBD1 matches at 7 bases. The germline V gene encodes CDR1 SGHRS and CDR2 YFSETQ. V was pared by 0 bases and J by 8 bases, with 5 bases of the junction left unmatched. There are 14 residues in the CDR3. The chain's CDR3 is CASSLGQGYDEQFF. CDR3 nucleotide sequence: TGCGCCAGCAGCTTGGGACAGGGATACGATGAGCAGTTCTTC.